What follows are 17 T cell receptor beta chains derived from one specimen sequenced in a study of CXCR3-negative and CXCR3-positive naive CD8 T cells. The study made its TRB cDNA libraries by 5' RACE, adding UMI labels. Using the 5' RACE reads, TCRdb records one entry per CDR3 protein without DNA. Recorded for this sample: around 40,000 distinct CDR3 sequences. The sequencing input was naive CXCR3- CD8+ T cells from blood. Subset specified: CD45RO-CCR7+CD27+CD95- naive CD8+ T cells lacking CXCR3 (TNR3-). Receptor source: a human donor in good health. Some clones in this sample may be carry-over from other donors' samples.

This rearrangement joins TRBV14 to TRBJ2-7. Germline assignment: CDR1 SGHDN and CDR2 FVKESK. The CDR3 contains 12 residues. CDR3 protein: CASSQGPYEQYF.

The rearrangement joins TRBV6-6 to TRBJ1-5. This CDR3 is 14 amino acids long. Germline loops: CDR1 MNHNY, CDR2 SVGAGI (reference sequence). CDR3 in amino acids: CASSLQGMTQPQHF.

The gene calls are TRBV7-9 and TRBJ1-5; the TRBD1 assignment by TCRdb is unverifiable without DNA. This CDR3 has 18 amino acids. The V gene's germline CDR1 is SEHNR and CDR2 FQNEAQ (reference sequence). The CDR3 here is CASSFIGTRRLSYQPQHF. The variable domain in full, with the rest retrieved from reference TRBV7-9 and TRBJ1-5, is DTGVSQNPRHKITKRGQNVTFRCDPISEHNRLYWYRQTLGQGPEFLTYFQNEAQLEKSRLLSDRFSAERPKGSFSTLEIQRTEQGDSAMYLCASSFIGTRRLSYQPQHFGDGTRLSIL.

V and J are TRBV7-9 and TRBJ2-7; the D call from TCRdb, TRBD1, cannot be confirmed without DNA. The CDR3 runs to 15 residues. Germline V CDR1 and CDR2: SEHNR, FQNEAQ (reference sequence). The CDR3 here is CASSSPGQGSNEQYF.

The CDR3 loop is CASSGPWTKDQAFF. This chain links TRBV25-1 with TRBJ1-1. The germline V gene has CDR1 MGHDK and CDR2 SYGVNS. The CDR3 sequence is 14 residues long.

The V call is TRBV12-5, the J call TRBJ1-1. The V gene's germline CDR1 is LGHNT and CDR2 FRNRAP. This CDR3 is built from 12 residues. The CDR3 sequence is CASGLGQGEAFF.

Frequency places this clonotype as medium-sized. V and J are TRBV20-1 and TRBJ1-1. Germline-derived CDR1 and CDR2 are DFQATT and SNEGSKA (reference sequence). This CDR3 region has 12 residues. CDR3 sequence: CSATRRDTEAFF.

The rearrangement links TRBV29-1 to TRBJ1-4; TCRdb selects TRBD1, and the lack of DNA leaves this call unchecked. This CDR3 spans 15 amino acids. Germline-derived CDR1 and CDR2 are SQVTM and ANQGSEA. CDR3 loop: CSVEGTATTNEELFF.

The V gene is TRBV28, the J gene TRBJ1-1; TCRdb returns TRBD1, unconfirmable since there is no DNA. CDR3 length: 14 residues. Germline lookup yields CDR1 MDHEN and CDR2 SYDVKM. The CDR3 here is CASRSRTGVGEAFF.

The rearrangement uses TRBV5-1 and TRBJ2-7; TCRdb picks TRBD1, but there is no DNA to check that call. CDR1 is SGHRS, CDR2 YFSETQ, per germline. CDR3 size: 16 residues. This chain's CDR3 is CASSLHQGGVAREQYF.

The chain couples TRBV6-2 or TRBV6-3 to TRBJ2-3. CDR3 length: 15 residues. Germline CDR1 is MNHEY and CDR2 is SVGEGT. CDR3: CASSYSGVSTDTQYF.

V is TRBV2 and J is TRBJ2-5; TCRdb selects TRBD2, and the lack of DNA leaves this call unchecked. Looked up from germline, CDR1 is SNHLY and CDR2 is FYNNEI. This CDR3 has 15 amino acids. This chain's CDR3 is CASSEERTAPRTQYF.

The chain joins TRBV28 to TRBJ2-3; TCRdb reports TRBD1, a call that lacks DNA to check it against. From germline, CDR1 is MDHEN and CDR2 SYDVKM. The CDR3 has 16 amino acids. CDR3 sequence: CASSMPRGPYTDTQYF.

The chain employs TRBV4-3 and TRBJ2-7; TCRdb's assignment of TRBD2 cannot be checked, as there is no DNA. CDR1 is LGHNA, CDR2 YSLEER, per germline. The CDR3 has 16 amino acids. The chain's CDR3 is CASSQDTVGGDNEQYF.

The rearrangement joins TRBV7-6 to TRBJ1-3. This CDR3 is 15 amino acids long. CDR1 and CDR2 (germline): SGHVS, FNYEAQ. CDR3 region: CASSLEQGTGNTIYF.

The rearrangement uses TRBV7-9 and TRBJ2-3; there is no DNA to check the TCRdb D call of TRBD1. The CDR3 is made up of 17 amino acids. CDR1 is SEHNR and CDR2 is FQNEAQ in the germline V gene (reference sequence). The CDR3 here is CASSSSASGGSTDTQYF.

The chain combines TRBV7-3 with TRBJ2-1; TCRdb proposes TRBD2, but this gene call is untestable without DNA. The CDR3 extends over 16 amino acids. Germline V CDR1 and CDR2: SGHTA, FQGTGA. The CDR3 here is CASSLIAGGMGNEQFF.